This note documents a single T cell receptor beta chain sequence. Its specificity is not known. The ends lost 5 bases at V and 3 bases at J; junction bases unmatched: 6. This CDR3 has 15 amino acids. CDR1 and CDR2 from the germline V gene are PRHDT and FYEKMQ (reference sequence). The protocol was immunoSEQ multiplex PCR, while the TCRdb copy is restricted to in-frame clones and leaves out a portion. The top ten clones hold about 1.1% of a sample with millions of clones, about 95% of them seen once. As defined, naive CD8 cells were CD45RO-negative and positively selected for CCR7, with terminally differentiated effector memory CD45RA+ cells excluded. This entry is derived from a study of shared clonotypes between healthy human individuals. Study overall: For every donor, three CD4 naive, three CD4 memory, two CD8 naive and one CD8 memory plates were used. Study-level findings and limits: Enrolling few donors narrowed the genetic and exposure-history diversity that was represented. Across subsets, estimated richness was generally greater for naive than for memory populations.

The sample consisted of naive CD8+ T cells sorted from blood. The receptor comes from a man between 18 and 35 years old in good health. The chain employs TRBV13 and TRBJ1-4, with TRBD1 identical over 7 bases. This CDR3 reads CASSAGGTANEKLFF. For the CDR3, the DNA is TGTGCCAGCAGCGCTGGCGGGACAGCTAATGAAAAACTGTTTTTT.